This TCR beta chain was recovered during a study of cytomegalovirus exposure and HLA in healthy donors. This clone came up once. The PCR contained 60 Vbeta and 13 Jbeta primers. The assay was immunoSEQ multiplex PCR, and TCRdb's table has in-frame clones only and misses some. The sample includes more than 110,000 clones, around three quarters of them seen just once. The sample comprised PBMCs. This receptor was identified in a man in his forties in good health and CMV-seropositive.

CDR3 residues: CASRGAGQNSYEQYF. Here the CDR3 DNA reads TGTGCCAGCAGGGGCGCGGGACAGAACTCCTACGAGCAGTACTTC. V gene TRBV5-6 combines with J gene TRBJ2-7; D is possibly TRBD1 (7 bases). CDR1 is SGHDT and CDR2 is YYEEEE in the germline V gene. This CDR3 is 15 amino acids long. Deletions cut 5 bases from V and 0 bases from J, with 15 bases between.